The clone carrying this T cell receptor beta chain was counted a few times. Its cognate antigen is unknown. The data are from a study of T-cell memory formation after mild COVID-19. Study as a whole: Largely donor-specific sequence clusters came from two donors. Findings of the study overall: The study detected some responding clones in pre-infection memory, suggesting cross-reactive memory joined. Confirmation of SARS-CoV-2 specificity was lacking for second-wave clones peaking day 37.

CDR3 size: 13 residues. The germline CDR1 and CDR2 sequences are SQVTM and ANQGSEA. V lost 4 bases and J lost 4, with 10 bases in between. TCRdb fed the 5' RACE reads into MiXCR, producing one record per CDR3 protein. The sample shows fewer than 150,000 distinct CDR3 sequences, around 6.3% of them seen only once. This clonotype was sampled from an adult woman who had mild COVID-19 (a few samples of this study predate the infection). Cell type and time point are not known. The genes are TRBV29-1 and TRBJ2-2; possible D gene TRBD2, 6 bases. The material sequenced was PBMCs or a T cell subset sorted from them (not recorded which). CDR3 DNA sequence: TGCAGCGTTGTGGGGGGTCCCACCGGGGAGCTGTTTTTT. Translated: CSVVGGPTGELFF.